This entry lists 18 T cell receptor beta chains sequenced from one sample in a study of STAT3 mutations in large granular lymphocyte leukemia. Study-wide points: Every T-cell large granular lymphocyte leukemia patient had at least one immunodominant TCR beta clonotype.

The assay was immunoSEQ multiplex PCR, and TCRdb's table has in-frame clones only and misses some. Among 7,800 or so clones listed, roughly 89% were seen once. The antigens of these receptors remain unknown. Sequenced sample: peripheral blood mononuclear cells. These receptors were obtained from a man in his fifties or sixties with T-cell large granular lymphocyte leukemia. Some clones in this sample may be carry-over from other donors' samples.

J is TRBJ2-5 and V is TRBV28, with unresolved D. The CDR3 totals 13 residues. The germline V gene has CDR1 MDHEN and CDR2 SYDVKM. V lost 3 bases, J lost 4 bases, and 9 bases lay in between. CDR3 in amino acids: CASSFYPGETQYF. CDR3 DNA: TGTGCCAGCAGTTTTTATCCCGGAGAGACCCAGTACTTC.

This clone was counted a few times. V and J are TRBV7-9 and TRBJ2-3; D perhaps matches TRBD1 (6 bases). The V and J ends lost 0 bases and 2 bases respectively, with 21 bases between them. The germline CDR1 and CDR2 sequences are SEHNR and FQNEAQ (reference sequence). The CDR3 has 19 amino acids. The CDR3 protein is CASSLARGTTGRSTDTQYF. CDR3 nucleotide sequence: TGTGCCAGCAGCTTAGCGCGAGGAACCACAGGGAGATCCACAGATACGCAGTATTTT.

The gene calls are TRBV5-1 and TRBJ1-2; D possibly corresponds to TRBD1 (6 bases). The V end was cut by 4 bases, the J end by 0 bases, with 13 bases between. This CDR3 has 15 amino acids. Germline V gene data show CDR1 as SGHRS and CDR2 as YFSETQ. The CDR3 DNA follows: TGCGCCAGCAGCCCACAGGGTCCACCTAACTATGGCTACACCTTC. Translation gives CASSPQGPPNYGYTF.

The table lists this clone with a few counts. The CDR3 nucleotides read TGCGCCAGCAGCCAAGGAGCGAGCTCCTACGAGCAGTACTTC. Its translation is CASSQGASSYEQYF. The chain uses TRBV4-3 and TRBJ2-7; no reliable D call. Germline V lookup: CDR1 LGHNA, CDR2 YSLEER. Trimming removed 1 base from V and 0 bases from J, with 7 bases in between. The CDR3 runs to 14 residues.

The V call is TRBV12-5, the J call TRBJ1-4; 7 bases are shared with TRBD1. CDR3 length: 15 residues. CDR1 LGHNT and CDR2 FRNRAP come from the germline V gene. The junction had 4 bases not matched to a gene; V was cut back by 1 base and J by 5 bases. The CDR3 DNA reads as TGTGCTAGTGGTTTGGGCCTACAGGGGAATGAAAAACTGTTTTTT. It translates to CASGLGLQGNEKLFF.

This chain uses TRBV6-5 with TRBJ1-6, with a tentative D call TRBD1 (6 bases). V shed 7 bases and J shed 7 bases, with 11 bases lying between them. The CDR3 contains 13 residues. CDR1 is MNHEY and CDR2 is SVGAGI in the germline V gene. The CDR3 protein is CASTPGQNSPLHF. CDR3 DNA: TGTGCCAGCACCCCCGGACAGAATTCACCCCTCCACTTT.

The chain uses TRBV6-6 and TRBJ2-7; 8 nucleotides match TRBD1. CDR1 is MNHNY and CDR2 is SVGAGI in the germline V gene (reference sequence). This CDR3 is 14 amino acids long. J gave up 2 bases and V 6 bases, and 6 bases lay outside the gene matches. CDR3 sequence reads: CASRRQGNTYEQYF. In DNA, the CDR3 is TGTGCCAGCAGAAGACAGGGGAACACCTACGAGCAGTACTTC.

In nucleotides, the CDR3 is TGTGCCAGCAGCGCTACGGGACAGGGGGGGGGCTATGGCTACACCTTC. Residues: CASSATGQGGGYGYTF. This chain uses TRBV9 with TRBJ1-2; 11 nucleotides align to TRBD1. The CDR3 sequence is 16 residues long. The V gene end was trimmed by 3 bases and the J gene end by 4 bases; junction bases not matched to a gene: 8. The germline CDR1 and CDR2 sequences are SGDLS and YYNGEE. The whole variable domain, filled in from reference TRBV9 and TRBJ1-2, reads DSGVTQTPKHLITATGQRVTLRCSPRSGDLSVYWYQQSLDQGLQFLIQYYNGEERAKGNILERFSAQQFPDLHSELNLSSLELGDSALYFCASSATGQGGGYGYTFGSGTRLTVV.

The V and J genes are TRBV5-4 and TRBJ1-1, with D possibly matching TRBD1 (6 bases). The CDR3 runs 14 residues. Germline V gene data show CDR1 as SGHNT and CDR2 as YYREEE (reference sequence). The germline V and J ends were trimmed by 2 bases and 3 bases, with 11 bases remaining between them. CDR3 sequence reads: CASSFLGGYTEAFF. CDR3 bases: TGTGCCAGCAGCTTCCTAGGGGGGTACACTGAAGCTTTCTTT.

In this sample, this clone turned up once. The gene calls are TRBV7-2 and TRBJ2-5; D not resolved. Germline lookup yields CDR1 SGHTA and CDR2 FQGNSA. Trimming removed 3 bases at V and 5 bases at J, with 10 bases between. The CDR3 totals 13 residues. CDR3 coding DNA: TGTGCCAGCAGCTTTGGCCTGGTGGAGACCCAGTACTTC. This sequence encodes CASSFGLVETQYF.

The chain carries TRBV11-3 and TRBJ2-2; 16 positions agree with TRBD2. J gave up 4 bases and V 3 bases, and 8 bases lay outside the gene matches. This CDR3 is 19 amino acids long. Germline CDR1 is SGHNT and CDR2 is YENEEA. The CDR3, as DNA: TGTGCCAGCAGCTTGGGGACTAGCGGGGGGGCTTCATCCACCGGGGAGCTGTTTTTT. It specifies CASSLGTSGGASSTGELFF.

The chain recombines TRBV27 with TRBJ2-7; no clear D. Germline V gene data show CDR1 as MNHEY and CDR2 as SMNVEV (reference sequence). The CDR3 runs to 10 residues. Trimming stripped 8 bases from V and 2 bases from J, with 4 bases between. CDR3 coding DNA: TGTGCCAGCGGACCCTACGAGCAGTACTTC. It is translated as CASGPYEQYF.

The V call is TRBV29-1, the J call TRBJ1-2; the D gene is possibly TRBD1 (5 bases). V was cut by 6 bases and J by 5 bases, with 16 bases left in between. Looked up from germline, CDR1 is SQVTM and CDR2 is ANQGSEA. The CDR3 runs 13 residues. CDR3 in DNA: TGCAGCGTCGTGGACCGGGGGATATATGGCTACACCTTC. It encodes CSVVDRGIYGYTF.

This clone occurred once. The V gene is TRBV5-6, the J gene TRBJ1-2; possibly TRBD1 for D (6 bases). Germline V gene lookup returns CDR1 SGHDT and CDR2 YYEEEE. Deletions cut 4 bases from V and 7 bases from J, with 14 bases between. The CDR3 loop spans 13 amino acids. The CDR3 region is CASSPDRPGGYTF. The CDR3 DNA reads TGTGCCAGCAGCCCTGACAGGCCGGGTGGCTACACCTTC. Based on the CDR3 plus reference TRBV5-6 and TRBJ1-2, the full variable domain is DAGVTQSPTHLIKTRGQQVTLRCSPKSGHDTVSWYQQALGQGPQFIFQYYEEEERQRGNFPDRFSGHQFPNYSSELNVNALLLGDSALYLCASSPDRPGGYTFGSGTRLTVV.

The gene calls are TRBV5-4 and TRBJ2-5, with D possibly being TRBD1 (5 bases). The germline V gene has CDR1 SGHNT and CDR2 YYREEE (reference sequence). The CDR3 spans 16 residues. Trimming stripped 4 bases from V and 2 bases from J, with 18 bases between. The CDR3 region has the DNA TGTGCCAGCAGCGACCGCAGGGCTTTGGGACAAGAGACCCAGTACTTC. Its protein is CASSDRRALGQETQYF. Full variable domain (remainder filled in from reference TRBV5-4 and TRBJ2-5): ETGVTQSPTHLIKTRGQQVTLRCSSQSGHNTVSWYQQALGQGPQFIFQYYREEENGRGNFPPRFSGLQFPNYSSELNVNALELDDSALYLCASSDRRALGQETQYFGPGTRLLVL.

The chain recombines TRBV5-1 with TRBJ1-1; D is possibly TRBD1 (5 bases). Per germline, CDR1 SGHRS and CDR2 YFSETQ. The CDR3 runs 15 residues. Trimming removed 5 bases from V and 5 bases from J, with 19 bases in between. The CDR3 here is CASSVGPGGGTEAFF. The CDR3 DNA reads as TGCGCCAGCAGTGTTGGCCCCGGGGGAGGAACTGAAGCTTTCTTT.

This chain connects TRBV4-3 to TRBJ2-2; the D is unclear. CDR1 and CDR2 (germline): LGHNA, YSLEER. Trimming removed 0 bases at V and 0 bases at J, with 11 bases between. CDR3 length: 17 residues. CDR3 coding DNA: TGCGCCAGCAGCCAAGATGCGGCCACCGCGAACACCGGGGAGCTGTTTTTT. It yields the protein CASSQDAATANTGELFF.

The chain employs TRBV27 and TRBJ2-7; D not certain. Germline V gene sequence: CDR1 MNHEY, CDR2 SMNVEV (reference sequence). The ends were cut back, 7 bases at V and 2 bases at J, with 12 bases in the middle. This CDR3 is built from 13 residues. CDR3 region: CASTSRSPYEQYF. DNA of the CDR3: TGTGCCAGCACCTCTAGATCCCCCTACGAGCAGTACTTC.